The 32 T cell receptor beta chains presented below share a single source sample, sequenced in a study of shared clonotypes between healthy human individuals. The protocol was immunoSEQ multiplex PCR, while the TCRdb copy is restricted to in-frame clones and leaves out a portion. The sample has millions of clones; roughly 92% are singletons. The sample consisted of naive CD4+ T cells sorted from blood. Subset given: CD45RA+ positively selected. The receptors were sampled from a man aged 18 to 30 in good health.

The chain combines TRBV2 with TRBJ2-4; the D gene could be TRBD1 or TRBD2 (6 bases each). V lost 4 bases and J lost 10, with 17 bases in between. This CDR3 spans 14 amino acids. Germline CDR1 and CDR2: SNHLY and FYNNEI. In DNA form, the CDR3 reads TGTGCCAGCAGTGTGGAGGGGGTGGTTAAGATTCAGTACTTC. Protein product: CASSVEGVVKIQYF.

This chain joins TRBV5-1 and TRBJ1-5, with 10 bases that match TRBD1. J was trimmed by 1 base and V by 3 bases; bases with no gene match: 4. The CDR3 totals 16 residues. Germline V gene lookup returns CDR1 SGHRS and CDR2 YFSETQ. CDR3 DNA: TGCGCCAGCAGCTGGGGGGACAGGGGCAGCAATCAGCCCCAGCATTTT. Translation: CASSWGDRGSNQPQHF.

The V gene is TRBV10-3, the J gene TRBJ1-1; weak D call: TRBD1 (5 bases). Between the trimmed V and J ends, which lost 6 bases and 8 bases, there was a span of 13 bases. Germline V CDR1 and CDR2: ENHRY, SYGVKD. This CDR3 region has 12 residues. CDR3 loop: CAIRPVEGEAFF. CDR3 coding DNA: TGTGCCATCAGACCCGTGGAGGGGGAAGCTTTCTTT.

This clone was seen a single time. The chain has TRBV21-1 and TRBJ1-2. TRBV21-1 is designated a pseudogene. The CDR3 has 15 residues. The CDR3 spells CASSKVGERPGGYTF. The CDR3 DNA reads as TGTGCCAGCAGCAAAGTTGGGGAACGACCGGGAGGCTACACCTTC.

With respect to this clone: Other DNA sequences within the sample encode an identical CDR3. The DNA for the CDR3 is TGCGCCAGCAGCTTAGACGTAGGGACTGAAGCTTTCTTT. Protein product: CASSLDVGTEAFF. V and J are TRBV5-1 and TRBJ1-1; D is ambiguous. Germline lookup yields CDR1 SGHRS and CDR2 YFSETQ. Trimming removed 2 bases at V and 5 bases at J, with 10 bases between. This CDR3 region has 13 residues.

This clone was detected only once. The rearrangement uses TRBV6-1 and TRBJ1-1, with a possible D match to TRBD1 (5 bases). Trimming removed 1 base at V and 5 bases at J, with 29 bases between. CDR1 and CDR2 (germline): MNHNS, SASEGT. This CDR3 has 20 amino acids. The CDR3 loop reads CASSEVKVKRVGPGRTEAFF. In nucleotides, the CDR3 is TGTGCCAGCAGTGAAGTGAAAGTTAAACGCGTGGGGCCGGGGAGGACTGAAGCTTTCTTT.

The chain joins TRBV6-1 to TRBJ2-5; 8 bases line up with TRBD1. J was trimmed by 4 bases and V by 7 bases; bases with no gene match: 5. CDR3 length: 13 amino acids. CDR1 MNHNS and CDR2 SASEGT come from the germline V gene. The CDR3 reads CASIMTGAETQYF. In DNA, the CDR3 is TGTGCCAGCATTATGACAGGGGCAGAGACCCAGTACTTC.

This clone was counted once. This sequence joins TRBV6-1 and TRBJ2-7; D possibly corresponds to TRBD1 (8 bases). Germline lookup yields CDR1 MNHNS and CDR2 SASEGT. The length of the CDR3 is 15 residues. V gave up 7 bases and J gave up 4 bases, with 20 bases separating them. CDR3 region: CASTPYRGGMYEQYF. CDR3 bases: TGTGCCAGCACCCCCTACAGGGGGGGAATGTACGAGCAGTACTTC.

The V gene is TRBV30, the J gene TRBJ1-3; no clear D. V gave up 0 bases and J gave up 0 bases, with 9 bases separating them. This CDR3 has 15 residues. Germline CDR1 and CDR2: GTSNPN and SVGIG (reference sequence). The CDR3 reads CAWSVGTFSGNTIYF. CDR3 coding DNA: TGTGCCTGGAGTGTAGGCACCTTCTCTGGAAACACCATATATTTT. Together with reference TRBV30 and TRBJ1-3, the CDR3 gives the full variable domain: SQTIHQWPATLVQPVGSPLSLECTVEGTSNPNLYWYRQAAGRGLQLLFYSVGIGQISSEVPQNLSASRPQDRQFILSSKKLLLSDSGFYLCAWSVGTFSGNTIYFGEGSWLTVV.

The V and J genes are TRBV7-8 and TRBJ1-4; weak D call: TRBD1 (5 bases). Looked up from germline, CDR1 is SGHVS and CDR2 is FQNEAQ. Trimming took 2 bases from V and 8 from J, leaving 27 bases between them. The CDR3 runs to 19 residues. The CDR3 DNA follows: TGTGCCAGCAGCTTATGGCCCCGGGGAACCAGGGTCCTTTCGGAAAAACTGTTTTTT. Protein: CASSLWPRGTRVLSEKLFF.

The sample holds one count of this clone. CDR3 sequence (DNA): TGTGCCAGCAGTTCAACCGACAGGGTCTATGGCTACACCTTC. Amino acids: CASSSTDRVYGYTF. The gene calls are TRBV27 and TRBJ1-2; 7 nucleotides agree with TRBD1. This CDR3 is 14 amino acids long. Germline-derived CDR1 and CDR2 are MNHEY and SMNVEV (reference sequence). V shed 4 bases, J shed 4 bases, and the junction held 6 bases outside the gene matches.

The genes are TRBV2 and TRBJ1-1, with D possibly TRBD1 on 5 matching bases. Germline V gene data show CDR1 as SNHLY and CDR2 as FYNNEI. The CDR3 has 13 residues. Trimming cost V 6 bases and J 4 bases, with 12 bases left between them. The CDR3 DNA is TGTGCCAGCAGCCGGGGGGGAACCACTGAAGCTTTCTTT. It translates to CASSRGGTTEAFF.

The chain uses TRBV10-3 and TRBJ1-5, with D perhaps TRBD1 (5 bases). The CDR3 runs to 12 residues. Germline V gene sequence: CDR1 ENHRY, CDR2 SYGVKD. Trimming removed 4 bases from V and 9 bases from J, with 10 bases in between. For the CDR3, the DNA is TGTGCCATCAGTGCAGGGTTAGGGCCCCAGCATTTT. Its protein is CAISAGLGPQHF.

The J gene is TRBJ1-3, the V gene TRBV9; D possibly corresponds to TRBD1 (5 bases). The CDR3 consists of 14 residues. Germline values: CDR1 SGDLS, CDR2 YYNGEE. Between the trimmed V and J ends, which lost 5 bases and 0 bases, there was a span of 9 bases. For the CDR3, the DNA is TGTGCCAGCAGGGCGGACACCTCTGGAAACACCATATATTTT. This gives the protein CASRADTSGNTIYF.

The chain employs TRBV27 and TRBJ2-7, with 9 bases identical to TRBD1. The CDR3 is made up of 14 amino acids. Germline V gene lookup returns CDR1 MNHEY and CDR2 SMNVEV (reference sequence). The ends lost 5 bases at V and 4 bases at J; junction bases unmatched: 6. The CDR3 reads CASSKDRGPYEQYF. The CDR3 DNA is TGTGCCAGCAGTAAGGACAGGGGACCATACGAGCAGTACTTC.

This chain joins TRBV7-2 and TRBJ2-1; 15 bases match TRBD2. The CDR3 is made up of 19 amino acids. Germline V gene lookup returns CDR1 SGHTA and CDR2 FQGNSA. V lost 1 base and J lost 3; bases outside the gene matches: 7. The CDR3 region is CASSLVVPGLAGGYNEQFF. The CDR3, as DNA: TGTGCCAGCAGCTTAGTTGTCCCGGGACTAGCGGGAGGCTACAATGAGCAGTTCTTC.

About this clone: The junction shows a germline mismatch at one end, possibly a read error. The chain recombines TRBV7-7 with TRBJ2-5, with D perhaps matching TRBD2 (6 bases). The CDR3 totals 14 residues. Per the germline V gene, CDR1 is SSHAT and CDR2 is FNYEAQ (reference sequence). The DNA for the CDR3 is TGTGCTAGCAGCACCGGGGAGGTATCAGAGACCCAGTACTTC. Encoded protein: CASSTGEVSETQYF.

The chain combines TRBV5-4 with TRBJ1-2; no clear D. The V gene's germline CDR1 is SGHNT and CDR2 YYREEE (reference sequence). With 0 bases removed from V and 8 bases from J, the gap between germline ends came to 11 bases. The CDR3 contains 13 residues. The DNA of the CDR3 is TGTGCCAGCAGCTTGGCCCGGGTGAGCGGCTACACCTTC. This translates into CASSLARVSGYTF.

The rearrangement links TRBV5-4 to TRBJ2-3; 16 nucleotides agree with TRBD2. Unmatched junction bases numbered 4, after V lost 4 bases and J lost 5 bases. The CDR3 runs to 16 residues. Germline CDR1 SGHNT, CDR2 YYREEE (reference sequence). In DNA form, the CDR3 reads TGTGCCAGCAGCCCGGGACTAGCGGGAGGGGAAGATACGCAGTATTTT. Translating it yields CASSPGLAGGEDTQYF. The variable domain in full, with the rest retrieved from reference TRBV5-4 and TRBJ2-3, is ETGVTQSPTHLIKTRGQQVTLRCSSQSGHNTVSWYQQALGQGPQFIFQYYREEENGRGNFPPRFSGLQFPNYSSELNVNALELDDSALYLCASSPGLAGGEDTQYFGPGTRLTVL.

This clone occurred once. The V gene is TRBV5-6, the J gene TRBJ2-1; TRBD2 agrees at 7 bases. J lost 6 bases, V lost 2 bases, and 8 bases had no gene match. CDR3 length: 15 amino acids. The germline V gene has CDR1 SGHDT and CDR2 YYEEEE. CDR3 DNA sequence: TGTGCCAGCAGCTTTCAGCGGGAAGTTGGCAATGAGCAGTTCTTC. Amino acids: CASSFQREVGNEQFF.

This clone was picked up one time. The chain carries TRBV10-3 and TRBJ1-6, with D perhaps TRBD1 (5 bases). In germline, CDR1 is ENHRY, CDR2 SYGVKD. The CDR3 spans 14 residues. V lost 4 bases and J 7 bases, leaving 11 bases between the germline ends. CDR3 region: CAISVGAANSPLHF. The CDR3 DNA reads TGTGCCATCAGTGTTGGGGCCGCCAATTCACCCCTCCACTTT.

CDR3 in DNA: TGTGCCAGCAGCCAAGGGGGACAGGGGGCCATTGTGATTGGCTACACCTTC. Translating it yields CASSQGGQGAIVIGYTF. This chain connects TRBV4-2 to TRBJ1-2; 12 bases align to TRBD1. CDR1 and CDR2 (germline): LGHNA, YNFKEQ. V gave up 1 base and J gave up 7 bases; unmatched junction bases: 10. This CDR3 is built from 17 residues.

The CDR3, as DNA: TGTGCCATTATAGCGGGGGGGCCAACAGATACGCAGTATTTT. Translating it yields CAIIAGGPTDTQYF. This chain uses TRBV2 with TRBJ2-3; 11 bases map to TRBD2. The V gene's germline CDR1 is SNHLY and CDR2 FYNNEI. The CDR3 loop spans 14 amino acids. Germline trimming cut 10 bases from V and 3 bases from J; bases unmatched to any gene: 6.

The chain uses TRBV7-6 and TRBJ2-7, with 10 bases identical to TRBD2. This CDR3 contains 14 residues. CDR1 and CDR2 from the germline V gene are SGHVS and FNYEAQ. Trimming took 2 bases from V and 5 from J; bases not matched to a gene: 3. CDR3 in DNA: TGTGCCAGCAGCTTAAGGCTAGCGGGAGACGAGCAGTACTTC. Residues: CASSLRLAGDEQYF.

V gene TRBV6-5 combines with J gene TRBJ1-6; D gene ambiguous. Germline V CDR1 and CDR2: MNHEY, SVGAGI. The CDR3 runs 16 residues. The ends were cut back, 2 bases at V and 0 bases at J, with 8 bases in the middle. As DNA, the CDR3 is TGTGCCAGCAGTTACGGGATGAGCTCCTATAATTCACCCCTCCACTTT. Translation: CASSYGMSSYNSPLHF.

The CDR3 loop reads CASSGGKTSSSGNTIYF. The CDR3 DNA is TGTGCCAGCAGTGGGGGAAAAACTTCGAGCTCTGGAAACACCATATATTTT. The rearrangement links TRBV6-1 to TRBJ1-3; D gene ambiguous. This CDR3 is 17 amino acids long. Germline V gene data show CDR1 as MNHNS and CDR2 as SASEGT. V shed 4 bases and J shed 0 bases, with 16 bases lying between them.

Worth noting for this clone: The sample contains more than one DNA sequence encoding this CDR3. The gene calls are TRBV18 and TRBJ1-1, with a possible D match to TRBD1 (6 bases). V shed 3 bases and J shed 3 bases, with 11 bases lying between them. The CDR3 totals 14 residues. Germline V gene sequence: CDR1 KGHSH, CDR2 LQKENI. The CDR3 DNA reads as TGTGCCAGCTCACCGGGGGGCAGAGACACTGAAGCTTTCTTT. This encodes CASSPGGRDTEAFF.

The chain employs TRBV29-1 and TRBJ2-5; TRBD2 is a possible D gene (6 bases). The V and J ends lost 3 bases and 7 bases respectively, with 12 bases between them. The germline V gene encodes CDR1 SQVTM and CDR2 ANQGSEA. The CDR3 runs 12 residues. The CDR3 protein is CSVEEGVGTQYF. CDR3 in DNA: TGCAGCGTTGAGGAGGGTGTAGGGACCCAGTACTTC.

The chain recombines TRBV4-3 with TRBJ1-6; 9 bases map to TRBD1. The length of the CDR3 is 16 residues. The V gene's germline CDR1 is LGHNA and CDR2 YSLEER. With 2 bases clipped from V and 10 bases from J, the junction kept 9 bases outside the gene matches. CDR3 nucleotide sequence: TGCGCCAGCAGCCAACTACCGGGACAGGGTCAATCACCCCTCCACTTT. As protein: CASSQLPGQGQSPLHF.

The rearrangement uses TRBV7-9 and TRBJ2-3; D remains unclear. The CDR3 length is 14 residues. Trimming cost V 3 bases and J 7 bases, with 14 bases left between them. From germline, CDR1 is SEHNR and CDR2 FQNEAQ (reference sequence). CDR3 nucleotides: TGTGCCAGCAGCTTCCCGGAACCTCCTAATACGCAGTATTTT. This translates into CASSFPEPPNTQYF. Full variable domain (outside the CDR3, taken from reference TRBV7-9 and TRBJ2-3): DTGVSQNPRHKITKRGQNVTFRCDPISEHNRLYWYRQTLGQGPEFLTYFQNEAQLEKSRLLSDRFSAERPKGSFSTLEIQRTEQGDSAMYLCASSFPEPPNTQYFGPGTRLTVL.

V and J are TRBV10-2 and TRBJ1-4; no clear D gene. There are 15 residues in the CDR3. Between the trimmed V and J ends, which lost 3 bases and 4 bases, there was a span of 12 bases. Germline loops: CDR1 WSHSY, CDR2 SAAADI. CDR3 amino acids: CASSEPGANNEKLFF. The CDR3 coding sequence is TGCGCCAGCAGTGAACCGGGAGCGAATAATGAAAAACTGTTTTTT.

The V and J genes are TRBV15 and TRBJ2-2; 10 bases map to TRBD2. Germline V CDR1 and CDR2: LNHNV, YYDKDF (reference sequence). J was trimmed by 7 bases and V by 0 bases; bases with no gene match: 17. This CDR3 is built from 20 residues. CDR3 in amino acids: CATSREALTAVAGGIGELFF. The DNA for the CDR3 is TGTGCCACCAGCAGAGAGGCCCTTACAGCGGTAGCGGGAGGAATCGGGGAGCTGTTTTTT.